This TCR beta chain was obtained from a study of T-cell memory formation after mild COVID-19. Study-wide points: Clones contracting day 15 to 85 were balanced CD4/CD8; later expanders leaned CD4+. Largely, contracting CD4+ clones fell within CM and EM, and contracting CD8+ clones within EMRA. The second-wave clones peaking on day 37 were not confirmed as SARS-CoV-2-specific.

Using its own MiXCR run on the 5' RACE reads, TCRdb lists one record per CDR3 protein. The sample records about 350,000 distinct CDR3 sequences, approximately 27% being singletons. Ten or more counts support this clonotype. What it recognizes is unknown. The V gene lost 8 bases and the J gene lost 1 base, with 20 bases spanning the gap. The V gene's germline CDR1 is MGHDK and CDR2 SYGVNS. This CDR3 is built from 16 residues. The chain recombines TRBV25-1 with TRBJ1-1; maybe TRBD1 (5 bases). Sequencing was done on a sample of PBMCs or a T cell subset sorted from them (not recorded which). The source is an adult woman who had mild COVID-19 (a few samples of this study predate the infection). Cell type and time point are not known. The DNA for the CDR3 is TGTGCCAGCCGAGATCTACGAGGTGGGGGGAACACTGAAGCTTTCTTT. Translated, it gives CASRDLRGGGNTEAFF. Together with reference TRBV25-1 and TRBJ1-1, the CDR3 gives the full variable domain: EADIYQTPRYLVIGTGKKITLECSQTMGHDKMYWYQQDPGMELHLIHYSYGVNSTEKGDLSSESTVSRIRTEHFPLTLESARPSHTSQYLCASRDLRGGGNTEAFFGQGTRLTVV.